What follows are 21 T cell receptor beta chains derived from one specimen sequenced in a study of T cell repertoires in aging, cancer and after chemotherapy. Amplification of TCR beta used genomic DNA extracted from peripheral blood. Multiplex touch-down PCR with TRB-A/B primers amplified rearranged V-D-J TRB sequences. TCRdb re-analysed the multiplex PCR reads in MiXCR, keeping a single row per CDR3 protein. Altogether around 10,000 distinct CDR3 sequences are present, over 30% being singletons, with the ten largest covering just over 8%. The specimen was blood. The source is a human donor in good health.

CDR3: CASSYAPPREYEQYF. The CDR3 DNA sequence: TGTGCCAGCAGTTACGCTCCCCCGCGGGAATACGAGCAGTACTTC. The V and J genes are TRBV6-2 or TRBV6-3 and TRBJ2-7; TRBD2 might be the D (6 bases). The germline V and J ends were trimmed by 2 bases and 4 bases, with 15 bases remaining between them. The CDR3 sequence is 15 residues long. CDR1 is MNHEY and CDR2 is SVGEGT in the germline V gene.

This clonotype appeared a few times. This rearrangement joins TRBV18 to TRBJ2-5, with 7 bases matching TRBD2. The trim removed 5 bases at V and 5 bases at J, leaving 2 bases unmatched. There are 12 residues in the CDR3. In germline, CDR1 is KGHSH, CDR2 LQKENI. CDR3 sequence (DNA): TGTGCCAGCTCAGCGGGAGCGGAGACCCAGTACTTC. It translates to CASSAGAETQYF.

In this sample, this clonotype is medium-sized. The J gene is TRBJ2-7, the V gene TRBV29-1, with 12 bases matching TRBD2. V was pared by 6 bases and J by 4 bases, with 7 bases of the junction left unmatched. The V gene's germline CDR1 is SQVTM and CDR2 ANQGSEA. The CDR3 is 14 amino acids. The CDR3 DNA reads TGCAGCGTCCTAGCGGGAGGGCCGGGGTACGAGCAGTACTTC. This sequence encodes CSVLAGGPGYEQYF.

In its sample, this clonotype was seen a few times. V gene TRBV6-5 combines with J gene TRBJ2-7; 13 bases fit TRBD2. This CDR3 region has 15 residues. The junction had 4 bases not matched to a gene; V was cut back by 5 bases and J by 3 bases. Germline assignment: CDR1 MNHEY and CDR2 SVGAGI. The CDR3 reads CASSLTSGRIYEQYF. CDR3 sequence (DNA): TGTGCCAGCAGTCTGACTAGCGGGAGGATCTACGAGCAGTACTTC.

A few counts support this clonotype. The chain carries TRBV10-3 and TRBJ1-4; possible D gene TRBD1, 6 bases. Germline V gives CDR1 ENHRY, CDR2 SYGVKD. V was cut by 10 bases and J by 7 bases, with 22 bases left in between. The CDR3 is 15 residues long. The CDR3 nucleotides read TGTGCCACGACCTCGGGGACACGTGAGGGTGAAAAACTGTTTTTT. Translated, it gives CATTSGTREGEKLFF.

The V call is TRBV27, the J call TRBJ1-5; D unclear. The CDR3 length is 14 residues. V was cut by 2 bases and J by 2 bases, with 7 bases left in between. Germline lookup yields CDR1 MNHEY and CDR2 SMNVEV (reference sequence). CDR3 DNA sequence: TGTGCCAGCAGTTTAGGGTTAGGCAATCAGCCCCAGCATTTT. Translation gives CASSLGLGNQPQHF.

The V and J genes are TRBV29-1 and TRBJ2-7, with 14 bases aligning to TRBD2. The V segment lost 6 bases and the J segment 0 bases; nucleotides outside the gene matches: 1. CDR3 length: 14 residues. Germline-derived CDR1 and CDR2 are SQVTM and ANQGSEA. CDR3 loop: CSVGTSGSSYEQYF. In DNA form, the CDR3 reads TGCAGCGTGGGGACTAGCGGGAGCTCCTACGAGCAGTACTTC.

J is TRBJ2-1 and V is TRBV6-5; 7 bases map to TRBD2. The CDR3 length is 14 residues. In germline, CDR1 is MNHEY, CDR2 SVGAGI. The junction had 6 bases not matched to a gene; V was cut back by 6 bases and J by 4 bases. CDR3 in DNA: TGTGCCAGCAGCTATAGCGGGCCTTACAATGAGCAGTTCTTC. As protein: CASSYSGPYNEQFF.

This clonotype was seen a handful of times. The genes are TRBV6-1 and TRBJ2-7, with 13 bases matching TRBD2. This CDR3 comprises 15 residues. The germline V gene has CDR1 MNHNS and CDR2 SASEGT. V lost 5 bases and J lost 0; bases outside the gene matches: 1. The CDR3: CASSRTSGSSYEQYF. The CDR3 coding sequence is TGTGCCAGCAGTAGGACTAGCGGGAGCTCCTACGAGCAGTACTTC.

In this sample, this clonotype turned up once. The gene calls are TRBV27 and TRBJ2-1; TRBD2 matches at 15 bases. J lost 12 bases, V lost 4 bases, and 7 bases had no gene match. The CDR3 totals 15 residues. Germline CDR1 is MNHEY and CDR2 is SMNVEV (reference sequence). CDR3 region: CASSSGLAGGPGQFF. CDR3 coding DNA: TGTGCCAGCAGTTCAGGACTAGCGGGAGGGCCGGGGCAGTTCTTC.

By share, this clonotype ranks as medium-sized. J is TRBJ2-3 and V is TRBV19, with 11 bases aligning to TRBD2. CDR3 length equals 16 residues. With V trimmed by 5 bases and J by 2 bases, 6 bases remained unmatched. Germline V gives CDR1 LNHDA, CDR2 SQIVND (reference sequence). The CDR3 coding sequence is TGTGCCAGTAGTCCACTAGCGGGAGACTACACAGATACGCAGTATTTT. Encoded protein: CASSPLAGDYTDTQYF.

Details on this clonotype: Its ends do not fully match the called genes, so a read error is possible. This chain links TRBV13 with TRBJ2-7; a weak D match, TRBD1 (5 bases). Germline CDR1 is PRHDT and CDR2 is FYEKMQ (reference sequence). There are 14 residues in the CDR3. CDR3 amino acids: CASSLGVSSYEQYF. The CDR3 DNA reads TGTGCCAGCAGCCTAGGGGTTAGCTCCTACGAGCAGTACTTC.

V is TRBV6-1 and J is TRBJ1-1; no reliable D call. Trimming pared 7 bases from V and 6 bases from J, leaving 9 bases between. Germline CDR1 reads MNHNS; CDR2 reads SASEGT. CDR3 length: 11 amino acids. This chain's CDR3 is CASTGHAEAFF. DNA for the CDR3: TGTGCCAGCACGGGTCACGCTGAAGCTTTCTTT.

This clonotype has more than one count but fewer than ten. The chain is built from TRBV6-1 and TRBJ2-2; 9 bases match TRBD1. V trimming: 3 bases; J trimming: 6 bases; junction bases outside the gene matches: 14. The CDR3 has 18 amino acids. The germline CDR1 and CDR2 sequences are MNHNS and SASEGT. This CDR3 is CASSDATGGRTRPGELFF. The CDR3 DNA reads as TGTGCCAGCAGTGACGCGACAGGGGGGAGGACTAGGCCCGGGGAGCTGTTTTTT.

This clonotype has more than one count but fewer than ten. The rearrangement links TRBV10-3 to TRBJ2-5; D is undetermined. The germline gives CDR1 ENHRY, CDR2 SYGVKD. The V gene lost 2 bases and the J gene lost 3 bases, with 1 base spanning the gap. The CDR3 totals 11 residues. The CDR3 protein is CAISEKETQYF. As DNA, the CDR3 is TGTGCCATCAGTGAGAAAGAGACCCAGTACTTC.

V gene TRBV18 combines with J gene TRBJ2-7; D tentatively reads TRBD1 or TRBD2 (5 bases each). Germline V gives CDR1 KGHSH, CDR2 LQKENI. V shed 6 bases and J shed 2 bases, with 14 bases lying between them. CDR3 size: 14 residues. CDR3 sequence (DNA): TGTGCCAGCTCTTCCCGGGACGAAGCCTACGAGCAGTACTTC. As protein: CASSSRDEAYEQYF.

This sequence joins TRBV5-4 and TRBJ2-3; TRBD2 matches at 11 bases. With V trimmed by 4 bases and J by 3 bases, 10 bases remained unmatched. There are 17 residues in the CDR3. Germline lookup yields CDR1 SGHNT and CDR2 YYREEE (reference sequence). The CDR3 sequence is CASSHSSGRTGTDTQYF. For the CDR3, the DNA is TGTGCCAGCAGCCACTCTAGCGGGAGGACCGGGACAGATACGCAGTATTTT.

This clonotype was picked up a small number of times. The CDR3 coding sequence is TGTGCCAGCAGCGTACAGGGGGCTGGTGCGGAGACCCAGTACTTC. Residues: CASSVQGAGAETQYF. This chain links TRBV5-5 with TRBJ2-5; TRBD1 matches 9 bases. The CDR3 length is 15 residues. CDR1 SGHKS and CDR2 YYEKEE come from the germline V gene (reference sequence). The V and J ends lost 4 bases and 5 bases, in that order; junction bases with no gene match: 9.

This chain joins TRBV6-5 and TRBJ2-2; no clear D. The germline gives CDR1 MNHEY, CDR2 SVGAGI. V lost 2 bases, J lost 5 bases, and 18 bases lay in between. This CDR3 has 17 amino acids. The CDR3: CASSYSRAGTRTGELFF. The DNA of the CDR3 is TGTGCCAGCAGTTACAGCCGGGCAGGAACGAGGACCGGGGAGCTGTTTTTT.

This clonotype has more than one count but fewer than ten. This chain links TRBV6-2 or TRBV6-3 with TRBJ2-3, with no clear D. With 6 bases removed from V and 2 bases from J, the gap between germline ends came to 12 bases. Germline assignment: CDR1 MNHEY and CDR2 SVGEGT. The CDR3 totals 14 residues. This CDR3 is CASSPGWATDTQYF. The CDR3 DNA follows: TGTGCCAGCAGCCCCGGTTGGGCCACAGATACGCAGTATTTT.

This clonotype was seen only a few times. The CDR3 DNA reads as TGTGCCTGGAGCAACCCTCAGATCATCTCCTACGAGCAGTACTTC. Residues: CAWSNPQIISYEQYF. The rearrangement links TRBV30 to TRBJ2-7; D call uncertain. The CDR3 covers 15 residues. Germline V gene lookup returns CDR1 GTSNPN and CDR2 SVGIG (reference sequence). Trimming left V 3 bases short and J 0 bases short, with 15 bases between.